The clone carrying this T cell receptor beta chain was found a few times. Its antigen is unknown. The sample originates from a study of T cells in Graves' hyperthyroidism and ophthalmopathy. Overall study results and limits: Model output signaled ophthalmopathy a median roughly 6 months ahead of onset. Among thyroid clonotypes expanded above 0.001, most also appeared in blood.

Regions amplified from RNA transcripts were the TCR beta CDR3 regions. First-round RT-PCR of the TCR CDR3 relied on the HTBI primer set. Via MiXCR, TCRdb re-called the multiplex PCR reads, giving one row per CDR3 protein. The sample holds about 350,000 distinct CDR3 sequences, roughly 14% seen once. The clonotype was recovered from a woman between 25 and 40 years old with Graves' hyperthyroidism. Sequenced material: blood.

The CDR3 sequence is CASSKRGDGPNSPLHF. The DNA of the CDR3 is TGTGCCAGCAGCAAACGAGGGGACGGCCCAAATTCACCCCTCCACTTT. The V and J genes are TRBV11-1 and TRBJ1-6, with a tentative D call TRBD1 (5 bases). The CDR3 has 16 amino acids. CDR1 is SGHAT, CDR2 FQDESV, per germline (reference sequence). The V and J ends lost 5 bases and 7 bases respectively, with 18 bases between them.